This TCR beta chain stems from a study of blood T cell repertoires in COVID-19. Study overall: Acute and convalescent COVID-19 samples came from the United States, Italy and Spain.

The CDR3 extends over 14 amino acids. Trimming stripped 2 bases from V and 5 bases from J, with 9 bases between. CDR1 MDHEN and CDR2 SYDVKM come from the germline V gene. This clone was seen once. Clones were sequenced by immunoSEQ multiplex PCR, and TCRdb holds only the in-frame ones, with some missing. Of 45,000 to 65,000 clones in the sample, 65% to 85% are singletons; the top ten hold about 25%. What was sequenced was peripheral blood. The TCR was taken from a human donor in a cohort sampled during active COVID-19. The chain is built from TRBV28 and TRBJ1-4; D possibly corresponds to TRBD1 (5 bases). CDR3 nucleotides: TGTGCCAGCAGTTTACTGGGGGGAAATGAAAAACTGTTTTTT. It encodes CASSLLGGNEKLFF.